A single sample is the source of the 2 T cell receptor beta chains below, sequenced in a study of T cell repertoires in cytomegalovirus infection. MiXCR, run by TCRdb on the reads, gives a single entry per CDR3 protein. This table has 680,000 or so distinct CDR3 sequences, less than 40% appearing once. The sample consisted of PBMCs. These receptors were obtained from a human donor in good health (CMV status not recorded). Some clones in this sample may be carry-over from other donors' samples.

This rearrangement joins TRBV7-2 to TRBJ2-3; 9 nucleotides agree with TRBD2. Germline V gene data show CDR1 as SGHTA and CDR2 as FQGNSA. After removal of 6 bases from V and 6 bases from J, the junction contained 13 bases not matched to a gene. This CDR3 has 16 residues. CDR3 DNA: TGTGCCAGCAGGGTACGAGCGGGGGGTGGGGGGGATACGCAGTATTTT. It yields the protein CASRVRAGGGGDTQYF.

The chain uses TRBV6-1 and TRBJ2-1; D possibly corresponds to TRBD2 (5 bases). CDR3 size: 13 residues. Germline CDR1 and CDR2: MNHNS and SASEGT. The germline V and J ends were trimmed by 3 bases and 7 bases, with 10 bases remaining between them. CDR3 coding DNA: TGTGCCAGCAGTGATGGAGGAGATAATGAGCAGTTCTTC. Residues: CASSDGGDNEQFF.